One and the same sample provided the 12 T cell receptor beta chains below, sequenced in a study of blood T cell repertoires in COVID-19. TCRdb keeps only in-frame clones here, not all; method: immunoSEQ multiplex PCR. The sample contains about 130,000 clones, 75% to 90% of which appear only once. Sequenced input: peripheral blood. These receptors originate from a woman over 75 with COVID-19, enrolled during active disease.

J is TRBJ2-5 and V is TRBV11-2; no clear D gene. Trimming removed 2 bases at V and 5 bases at J, with 12 bases between. CDR3 size: 14 residues. The V gene's germline CDR1 is SGHAT and CDR2 FQNNGV. The CDR3 nucleotides read TGTGCCAGCAGCTTATCGATAACCCGGGAGACCCAGTACTTC. This sequence encodes CASSLSITRETQYF.

The chain recombines TRBV5-4 with TRBJ1-5; 8 bases match TRBD1. Germline V lookup: CDR1 SGHNT, CDR2 YYREEE (reference sequence). The V gene end was trimmed by 4 bases and the J gene end by 4 bases; junction bases not matched to a gene: 4. CDR3 size: 14 residues. The CDR3 loop is CASSIGTGNQPQHF. CDR3 nucleotide sequence: TGTGCCAGCAGCATCGGGACAGGTAATCAGCCCCAGCATTTT. Using reference TRBV5-4 and TRBJ1-5 for the parts outside the CDR3, the full variable domain is ETGVTQSPTHLIKTRGQQVTLRCSSQSGHNTVSWYQQALGQGPQFIFQYYREEENGRGNFPPRFSGLQFPNYSSELNVNALELDDSALYLCASSIGTGNQPQHFGDGTRLSIL.

This chain links TRBV28 with TRBJ2-1, with a possible D match to TRBD2 (6 bases). Germline CDR1 reads MDHEN; CDR2 reads SYDVKM. The CDR3 spans 14 residues. Trimming took 4 bases from V and 1 from J, leaving 8 bases between them. The CDR3 region has the DNA TGTGCCAGCAGTTCCGCGGGATCCTACAATGAGCAGTTCTTC. Amino acid sequence: CASSSAGSYNEQFF.

This chain connects TRBV11-1 to TRBJ1-1; a weak D match, TRBD1 (5 bases). CDR3 length: 14 amino acids. The germline gives CDR1 SGHAT, CDR2 FQDESV (reference sequence). Trimming pared 1 base from V and 1 base from J, leaving 7 bases between. The CDR3 spells CASSLVTGNTEAFF. CDR3 DNA sequence: TGTGCCAGCAGCTTAGTTACAGGGAACACTGAAGCTTTCTTT.

The rearrangement joins TRBV6-5 to TRBJ1-4; TRBD1 matches at 7 bases. CDR3 length: 14 amino acids. CDR1 MNHEY and CDR2 SVGAGI come from the germline V gene. V shed 6 bases and J 7 bases; nucleotides not matched to a gene: 8. The DNA of the CDR3 is TGTGCCAGCAGAACCGGGACAGACTCTGAAAAACTGTTTTTT. Its protein is CASRTGTDSEKLFF.

The V call is TRBV7-9, the J call TRBJ1-4; 10 bases are a match to TRBD1. Germline values: CDR1 SEHNR, CDR2 FQNEAQ (reference sequence). The CDR3 has 12 amino acids. The junction had 2 bases not matched to a gene; V was cut back by 10 bases and J by 6 bases. This chain's CDR3 is CATDRGDEKLFF. CDR3 bases: TGTGCCACGGACAGGGGGGATGAAAAACTGTTTTTT. The complete variable domain, with remaining parts taken from reference TRBV7-9 and TRBJ1-4, reads DTGVSQNPRHKITKRGQNVTFRCDPISEHNRLYWYRQTLGQGPEFLTYFQNEAQLEKSRLLSDRFSAERPKGSFSTLEIQRTEQGDSAMYLCATDRGDEKLFFGSGTQLSVL.

V is TRBV19 and J is TRBJ2-1; 12 bases agree with TRBD1. Trimming cost V 5 bases and J 9 bases; bases outside gene matches: 8. This CDR3 has 15 residues. CDR1 LNHDA and CDR2 SQIVND come from the germline V gene (reference sequence). The CDR3 nucleotides are TGTGCCAGTAGTGGTCGGGACAGGGGGCTGGGTGAGCAGTTCTTC. Encoded protein: CASSGRDRGLGEQFF.

The J gene is TRBJ2-5, the V gene TRBV19, with 7 nucleotides matching TRBD1. From germline, CDR1 is LNHDA and CDR2 SQIVND (reference sequence). After removal of 2 bases from V and 0 bases from J, the junction contained 3 bases not matched to a gene. The CDR3 totals 15 residues. The CDR3 DNA reads TGTGCCAGTAGTATAAGGGGACAGTACCAAGAGACCCAGTACTTC. Translation: CASSIRGQYQETQYF.

A single count supports this clone. This chain links TRBV9 with TRBJ2-3; 7 bases are shared with TRBD2. CDR1 is SGDLS and CDR2 is YYNGEE in the germline V gene. The CDR3 is made up of 14 amino acids. Trimming at V came to 1 base and at J to 5 bases, leaving 4 bases not matched to a gene. The CDR3 here is CASSVPSGGDTQYF. CDR3 bases: TGTGCCAGCAGCGTACCTAGCGGCGGAGATACGCAGTATTTT.

The chain employs TRBV19 and TRBJ1-5; possibly TRBD1 for D (6 bases). This CDR3 is built from 16 residues. Per the germline V gene, CDR1 is LNHDA and CDR2 is SQIVND (reference sequence). V lost 7 bases to trimming and J lost 5 bases, with 21 bases between them. The CDR3 loop reads CASNPGHTWAYQPQHF. For the CDR3, the DNA is TGTGCCAGTAATCCGGGACACACCTGGGCGTATCAGCCCCAGCATTTT.

The chain couples TRBV18 to TRBJ2-3; possibly TRBD1 for D (6 bases). In germline, CDR1 is KGHSH, CDR2 LQKENI. Trimming stripped 3 bases from V and 2 bases from J, with 12 bases between. The CDR3 length is 15 residues. The chain's CDR3 is CASSPGTLATDTQYF. CDR3 nucleotide sequence: TGTGCCAGCTCACCCGGGACACTTGCCACAGATACGCAGTATTTT.

V usage is TRBV12-3 or TRBV12-4 and J usage is TRBJ1-2; 8 nucleotides agree with TRBD1. The trim removed 5 bases at V and 8 bases at J, leaving 7 bases unmatched. The CDR3 totals 13 residues. CDR3 in amino acids: CASSRTGNDGYTF. The DNA of the CDR3 is TGTGCCAGCAGTCGGACAGGGAATGACGGCTACACCTTC.